This T cell receptor beta chain came from a study of T cell repertoires in cytomegalovirus infection. Study-level background: CMV epitopes used comprised recently identified HLA-C-restricted ones and well-studied HLA-B-restricted ones.

Germline assignment: CDR1 MNHEY and CDR2 SMNVEV (reference sequence). J gave up 5 bases and V 3 bases, and 6 bases lay outside the gene matches. CDR3 length equals 16 residues. TCRdb passed the reads through MiXCR, listing each CDR3 protein once. The sample has hundreds of thousands of distinct CDR3 sequences, 33% seen once. With regard to this clonotype: Antigen specificity is unknown.

Study conclusions and caveats: HLA-C-restricted CMV-specific TCR beta clonotypes prevailed in the ex vivo response.

The sequencing used cultured PBMCs, collected from culture after CMV antigen stimulation. This clonotype was obtained from a human donor in good health (CMV status not recorded). Some clones in this sample may be carry-over from other donors' samples. This rearrangement joins TRBV27 to TRBJ2-7; 14 bases match TRBD2. The CDR3 DNA reads as TGTGCCAGCAGTTTCCGACTAGCGGGAGGGCCAGACGAGCAGTACTTC. Translating it yields CASSFRLAGGPDEQYF.